The 29 T cell receptor beta chains below were found in one sample sequenced in a study of blood T cell repertoires in COVID-19. Profiled with immunoSEQ multiplex PCR; TCRdb holds only in-frame clones, not every one. The sample consists of nearly 45,000 clones, approximately 80% of them appearing once. Source material: peripheral blood. The source is a man between 70 and 80 years old with acute or convalescent COVID-19.

The count of this clone is one. CDR3 nucleotides: TGTGCCAGCTCACCATTAGGGGCCCTGAACACTGAAGCTTTCTTT. Translating gives CASSPLGALNTEAFF. The V gene is TRBV18, the J gene TRBJ1-1, with a weak D call TRBD1 (5 bases). This CDR3 comprises 15 residues. V was trimmed by 2 bases and J by 0 bases, leaving 10 bases between them. The germline gives CDR1 KGHSH, CDR2 LQKENI.

The rearrangement uses TRBV6-2 or TRBV6-3 and TRBJ1-1, with a possible D match to TRBD1 (5 bases). Germline CDR1 and CDR2: MNHEY and SVGEGT. There are 12 residues in the CDR3. V lost 5 bases and J lost 6, with 10 bases in between. The CDR3 DNA reads TGTGCCAGCAGTCCAAGACAGTCTGAAGCTTTCTTT. It specifies CASSPRQSEAFF.

This clone was picked up one time. This chain joins TRBV12-5 and TRBJ1-5; no reliable D call. This CDR3 has 15 residues. Deletions cut 3 bases from V and 3 bases from J, with 12 bases between. From germline, CDR1 is LGHNT and CDR2 FRNRAP. Here the CDR3 DNA reads TGTGCTAGTGGTTTCGCCAGGTCGGACAATCAGCCCCAGCATTTT. Protein product: CASGFARSDNQPQHF.

The J gene is TRBJ1-2, the V gene TRBV6-5, with D maybe TRBD1 (5 bases). The length of the CDR3 is 15 residues. Germline CDR1 reads MNHEY; CDR2 reads SVGAGI. V was cut by 5 bases and J by 5 bases, with 18 bases left in between. CDR3 sequence reads: CASSLSTDPMYGYTF. The CDR3 coding sequence is TGTGCCAGCAGTCTTTCGACAGATCCGATGTATGGCTACACCTTC.

The chain uses TRBV5-1 and TRBJ1-1; TRBD1 is a possible D gene (5 bases). With 4 bases removed from V and 0 bases from J, the gap between germline ends came to 10 bases. Germline loops: CDR1 SGHRS, CDR2 YFSETQ. The CDR3 totals 14 residues. The CDR3 reads CASSGNRMNTEAFF. CDR3 sequence (DNA): TGCGCCAGCAGCGGGAACAGGATGAACACTGAAGCTTTCTTT.

In nucleotides, the CDR3 is TGTGCCAGCAGTATCACAGGGGATTCACCCCTCCACTTT. As protein: CASSITGDSPLHF. The rearrangement uses TRBV12-3 or TRBV12-4 and TRBJ1-6, with 7 bases aligning to TRBD1. CDR3 length equals 13 residues. V lost 5 bases, J lost 8 bases, and 3 bases stayed unmatched.

The rearrangement joins TRBV3-1 (or the pseudogene TRBV3-2) to TRBJ1-6; 9 bases match TRBD1. The V and J ends lost 2 bases and 6 bases, in that order; junction bases with no gene match: 5. The germline CDR1 and CDR2 sequences are LGHDT and YNNKEL (reference sequence). The CDR3 length is 16 residues. As DNA, the CDR3 is TGTGCCAGCAGCCAATCTGGGACAGGGTTTAATTCACCCCTCCACTTT. It yields the protein CASSQSGTGFNSPLHF.

V usage is TRBV19 and J usage is TRBJ2-1; 8 bases line up with TRBD1. The CDR3 covers 13 residues. V was pared by 6 bases and J by 7 bases, with 5 bases of the junction left unmatched. Germline V gene sequence: CDR1 LNHDA, CDR2 SQIVND (reference sequence). The DNA of the CDR3 is TGTGCCAGTAGAAGCTACAGGGGGAATGAGCAGTTCTTC. It encodes CASRSYRGNEQFF.

The table lists this clone with a count of one. This sequence joins TRBV28 and TRBJ1-2, with D possibly TRBD1 on 6 matching bases. Deletions cut 4 bases from V and 4 bases from J, with 13 bases between. CDR3 size: 14 residues. From germline, CDR1 is MDHEN and CDR2 SYDVKM. The chain's CDR3 is CASSSGTHIYGYTF. CDR3 DNA sequence: TGTGCCAGCAGTTCCGGGACACACATCTATGGCTACACCTTC.

The chain recombines TRBV9 with TRBJ2-3; D not certain. Trimming took 3 bases from V and 1 from J, leaving 12 bases between them. This CDR3 is built from 15 residues. Germline V lookup: CDR1 SGDLS, CDR2 YYNGEE. The CDR3, as DNA: TGTGCCAGCAGCGCCCTAAGTCGTGGCACAGATACGCAGTATTTT. Translating it yields CASSALSRGTDTQYF.

This clone has only a few counts. The chain recombines TRBV30 with TRBJ1-2; 9 bases agree with TRBD1. J lost 4 bases, V lost 7 bases, and 10 bases had no gene match. This CDR3 region has 14 residues. Germline CDR1 and CDR2: GTSNPN and SVGIG (reference sequence). CDR3 bases: TGTGCCTTCAATGGGGACAGGGTCTTCTATGGCTACACCTTC. It yields the protein CAFNGDRVFYGYTF.

The chain links TRBV27 to TRBJ1-2, with D possibly matching TRBD1 (5 bases). The germline gives CDR1 MNHEY, CDR2 SMNVEV (reference sequence). V was cut by 3 bases and J by 5 bases, with 7 bases left in between. The CDR3 totals 12 residues. The chain's CDR3 is CASSLKGYGYTF. In DNA form, the CDR3 reads TGTGCCAGCAGTTTGAAGGGGTATGGCTACACCTTC.

This rearrangement joins TRBV5-1 to TRBJ1-3; no clear D. The CDR3 loop spans 14 amino acids. Germline V gene data show CDR1 as SGHRS and CDR2 as YFSETQ. V was shortened by 5 bases and J by 0 bases, with 9 bases between the two germline ends. CDR3 amino acids: CASRPGFSGNTIYF. In DNA form, the CDR3 reads TGCGCCAGCAGACCCGGGTTCTCTGGAAACACCATATATTTT.

This chain joins TRBV10-3 and TRBJ1-1, with D uncertain. Germline assignment: CDR1 ENHRY and CDR2 SYGVKD. The V and J ends lost 6 bases and 0 bases respectively, with 2 bases between them. The CDR3 consists of 11 residues. DNA of the CDR3: TGTGCCATCAGCATGAACACTGAAGCTTTCTTT. Its translation: CAISMNTEAFF.

This CDR3 reads CASSWGGTSGGETDTQYF. The DNA for the CDR3 is TGTGCCAGCAGTTGGGGAGGGACTAGCGGGGGGGAGACAGATACGCAGTATTTT. J is TRBJ2-3 and V is TRBV6-2 or TRBV6-3; 16 bases fit TRBD2. V shed 4 bases, J shed 3 bases, and the junction held 7 bases outside the gene matches. The V gene's germline CDR1 is MNHEY and CDR2 SVGEGT. The CDR3 spans 18 residues.

CDR3 DNA sequence: TGTGCCAGTAGTGACATACAGGGGAATCAGCCCCAGCATTTT. Protein product: CASSDIQGNQPQHF. The gene calls are TRBV19 and TRBJ1-5; 7 bases fit TRBD1. Germline V CDR1 and CDR2: LNHDA, SQIVND (reference sequence). This CDR3 is 14 amino acids long. After removal of 5 bases from V and 4 bases from J, the junction contained 5 bases not matched to a gene.

V and J are TRBV7-9 and TRBJ1-4; D ambiguous. V gave up 1 base and J gave up 6 bases, with 6 bases separating them. The CDR3 consists of 13 residues. Germline V gene sequence: CDR1 SEHNR, CDR2 FQNEAQ (reference sequence). This chain's CDR3 is CASSLGAYEKLFF. The CDR3 coding sequence is TGTGCCAGCAGCTTAGGGGCATATGAAAAACTGTTTTTT.

DNA of the CDR3: TGTGCCAGCAGCTGGCAGGGTACCGGTGGCTACACCTTC. It yields the protein CASSWQGTGGYTF. This chain joins TRBV7-2 and TRBJ1-2, with D possibly being TRBD1 (5 bases). The V end lost 4 bases, the J end lost 7 bases, and 13 bases lay between the germline ends. CDR3 length: 13 residues. CDR1 SGHTA and CDR2 FQGNSA come from the germline V gene.

V gene TRBV4-2 combines with J gene TRBJ2-6; 10 bases agree with TRBD1. With V trimmed by 4 bases and J by 1 base, 10 bases remained unmatched. This CDR3 spans 19 amino acids. Germline values: CDR1 LGHNA, CDR2 YNFKEQ. Here the CDR3 DNA reads TGTGCCAGCAGCCCTATCGTCGGGACAGGGGTGTCTGGGGCCAACGTCCTGACTTTC. This translates into CASSPIVGTGVSGANVLTF.

This clone was observed a few times. This chain connects TRBV6-2 or TRBV6-3 to TRBJ1-5; maybe TRBD1 (6 bases). The V gene lost 5 bases and the J gene lost 3 bases, with 14 bases spanning the gap. CDR3 length equals 15 residues. Germline CDR1 is MNHEY and CDR2 is SVGEGT. The CDR3 reads CASSIIDRINQPQHF. CDR3 nucleotide sequence: TGTGCCAGCAGTATCATCGACAGGATCAATCAGCCCCAGCATTTT.

The chain carries TRBV11-2 and TRBJ1-1; TRBD1 matches 9 bases. Germline CDR1 is SGHAT and CDR2 is FQNNGV. This CDR3 spans 12 amino acids. Trimming cost V 5 bases and J 11 bases; bases outside gene matches: 6. The CDR3: CASSADRGRAFF. The CDR3 bases are TGTGCCAGCAGCGCCGACAGGGGGAGGGCTTTCTTT.

This clone was found once. The chain employs TRBV6-5 and TRBJ1-5; 7 nucleotides line up with TRBD1. Germline V gives CDR1 MNHEY, CDR2 SVGAGI. The CDR3 runs to 14 residues. Unmatched junction bases numbered 3, after V lost 6 bases and J lost 1 base. The CDR3 sequence: CASRGTESNQPQHF. The CDR3, as DNA: TGTGCCAGCAGGGGGACAGAGAGCAATCAGCCCCAGCATTTT.

V usage is TRBV19 and J usage is TRBJ1-4, with D perhaps TRBD1 (5 bases). CDR1 LNHDA and CDR2 SQIVND come from the germline V gene (reference sequence). This CDR3 comprises 13 residues. V lost 5 bases and J 7 bases, leaving 11 bases between the germline ends. The CDR3 nucleotides are TGTGCCAGTAGTCGGCAGGGCGGTGAAAAACTGTTTTTT. Its protein product is CASSRQGGEKLFF.

The chain carries TRBV3-1 (or the pseudogene TRBV3-2) and TRBJ1-2; weak D call: TRBD1 (6 bases). CDR1 is LGHDT, CDR2 YNNKEL, per germline (reference sequence). The CDR3 totals 16 residues. V lost 6 bases, J lost 0 bases, and 17 bases lay in between. In DNA, the CDR3 is TGTGCCAGCAGGGCCGGGGGGGGCTTAGCTAACTATGGCTACACCTTC. Protein sequence: CASRAGGGLANYGYTF.

The chain recombines TRBV5-1 with TRBJ2-2, with D perhaps TRBD1 (6 bases). Trimming stripped 1 base from V and 6 bases from J, with 7 bases between. The CDR3 is 13 residues long. Germline assignment: CDR1 SGHRS and CDR2 YFSETQ. This CDR3 reads CASSLQGPGELFF. Written as DNA, the CDR3 is TGCGCCAGCAGCTTGCAGGGGCCCGGGGAGCTGTTTTTT.

This clone was observed a few times. This rearrangement joins TRBV7-2 to TRBJ2-5, with a possible D match to TRBD1 (5 bases). Germline lookup yields CDR1 SGHTA and CDR2 FQGNSA. The CDR3 extends over 14 amino acids. The V and J ends lost 2 bases and 2 bases respectively, with 9 bases between them. Here the CDR3 reads CASSLNAGQETQYF. CDR3 in DNA: TGTGCCAGCAGCTTAAACGCAGGGCAAGAGACCCAGTACTTC.

This rearrangement joins TRBV7-9 to TRBJ2-1, with no clear D. Trimming cost V 3 bases and J 5 bases, with 5 bases left between them. The germline CDR1 and CDR2 sequences are SEHNR and FQNEAQ (reference sequence). This CDR3 has 12 residues. The CDR3 DNA is TGTGCCAGCAGCTTGAGGAACAATGAGCAGTTCTTC. It encodes CASSLRNNEQFF.

J is TRBJ2-7 and V is TRBV4-2; 8 bases are shared with TRBD1. CDR1 is LGHNA, CDR2 YNFKEQ, per germline. CDR3 length: 16 amino acids. J gave up 0 bases and V 0 bases, and 4 bases lay outside the gene matches. Here the CDR3 reads CASSQDPGQASYEQYF. The CDR3 DNA reads as TGTGCCAGCAGCCAAGACCCGGGACAGGCCTCCTACGAGCAGTACTTC.

This chain connects TRBV28 to TRBJ1-4; no reliable D call. This CDR3 is built from 13 residues. Germline values: CDR1 MDHEN, CDR2 SYDVKM. The ends were cut back, 8 bases at V and 7 bases at J, with 14 bases in the middle. CDR3 nucleotides: TGTGCCAGCCGCCGGCCCGGGATTGAAAAACTGTTTTTT. This gives the protein CASRRPGIEKLFF.